What follows are 4 T cell receptor beta chains derived from one specimen sequenced in a study of blood T cell repertoires in COVID-19. Data came from immunoSEQ multiplex PCR; TCRdb stores just in-frame clones and leaves some out. The sample holds fewer than 250,000 clones, 70% to 90% seen once. Material: PBMCs or T cells enriched from blood (not recorded which). The origin of the receptors is a woman aged 35 to 49 with acute COVID-19.

The rearrangement links TRBV6-1 to TRBJ1-1; TRBD1 might be the D (5 bases). Germline CDR1 MNHNS, CDR2 SASEGT. The V end was cut by 0 bases, the J end by 3 bases, with 11 bases between. CDR3 size: 15 residues. The CDR3 sequence: CASSEAGGIDTEAFF. The CDR3 nucleotides are TGTGCCAGCAGTGAAGCGGGGGGAATCGACACTGAAGCTTTCTTT.

As regards this clone: The same CDR3 can be traced to other DNA sequences in this sample. The CDR3 DNA reads TGCGCCAGCAGCTTGGGACAGGGGAACACCGGGGAGCTGTTTTTT. Translated, it gives CASSLGQGNTGELFF. The rearrangement links TRBV5-1 to TRBJ2-2; TRBD1 aligns across 7 bases. The CDR3 has 15 amino acids. With 0 bases clipped from V and 1 base from J, the junction kept 0 bases outside the gene matches. Germline loops: CDR1 SGHRS, CDR2 YFSETQ. The full variable domain, in which reference TRBV5-1 and TRBJ2-2 provide the parts outside the CDR3, is KAGVTQTPRYLIKTRGQQVTLSCSPISGHRSVSWYQQTPGQGLQFLFEYFSETQRNKGNFPGRFSGRQFSNSRSEMNVSTLELGDSALYLCASSLGQGNTGELFFGEGSRLTVL.

This clone was recorded once. V and J are TRBV28 and TRBJ1-4; TRBD1 is a possible D gene (6 bases). The CDR3 runs to 15 residues. Trimming pared 7 bases from V and 7 bases from J, leaving 19 bases between. Germline CDR1 and CDR2: MDHEN and SYDVKM. The CDR3, as DNA: TGTGCCAGCACCACCGACTGGGGGCTTGCTGAAAAACTGTTTTTT. The encoded protein is CASTTDWGLAEKLFF.

The chain links TRBV5-1 to TRBJ2-1; 13 bases are a match to TRBD2. Germline trimming cut 4 bases from V and 8 bases from J; bases unmatched to any gene: 3. Per germline, CDR1 SGHRS and CDR2 YFSETQ. The CDR3 runs 14 residues. The CDR3 region is CASSRTSGSDEQFF. The CDR3 nucleotides read TGCGCCAGCAGCCGGACTAGCGGGAGCGATGAGCAGTTCTTC.